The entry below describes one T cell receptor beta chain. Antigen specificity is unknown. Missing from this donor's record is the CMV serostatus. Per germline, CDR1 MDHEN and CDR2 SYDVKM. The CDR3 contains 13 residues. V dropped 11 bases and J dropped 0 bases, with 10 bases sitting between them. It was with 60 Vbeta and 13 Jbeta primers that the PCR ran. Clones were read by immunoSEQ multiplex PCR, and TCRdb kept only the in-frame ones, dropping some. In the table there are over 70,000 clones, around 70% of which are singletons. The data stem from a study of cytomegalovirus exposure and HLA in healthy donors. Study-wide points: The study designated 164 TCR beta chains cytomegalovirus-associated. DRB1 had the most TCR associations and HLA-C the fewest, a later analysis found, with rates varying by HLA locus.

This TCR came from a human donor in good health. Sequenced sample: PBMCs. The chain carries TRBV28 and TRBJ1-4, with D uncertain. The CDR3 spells CAGRGSTNEKLFF. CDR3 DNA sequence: TGTGCCGGCCGGGGTTCAACTAATGAAAAACTGTTTTTT.